This paragraph reports one TCR beta chain. Its antigen is still unknown. Germline-derived CDR1 and CDR2 are SGHAT and FQNNGV. This CDR3 has 13 amino acids. The germline V and J ends were trimmed by 1 base and 5 bases, with 8 bases remaining between them. The data stem from a study of cytomegalovirus exposure and HLA in healthy donors. The PCR used 60 Vbeta and 13 Jbeta primers. Libraries were prepared by immunoSEQ multiplex PCR; TCRdb keeps only in-frame clonotypes and omits some of them. The sample holds 150,000 to 200,000 clones, about 75% seen once. Study observations and caveats: Later analysis associated a missense DCLRE1C variant with TCR beta V- and J-gene trimming. TCR beta V segments were, for the most part, productive about 87% or about 30% of the time in an earlier analysis.

The chain recombines TRBV11-2 with TRBJ1-1, with D unclear. The origin of this receptor is a woman in her 50s in good health and CMV-seropositive. Sequencing was carried out using PBMCs. CDR3 DNA: TGTGCCAGCAGCTTAGTGAGGGAGACTGAAGCTTTCTTT. It is translated as CASSLVRETEAFF.